Below, 19 T cell receptor beta chains from the same sample are listed, as sequenced in a study of CD8+ T cells in alopecia areata. Investigators isolated RNA and reverse transcribed it into cDNA to act as the sequencing template. Method: immunoSEQ multiplex PCR; TCRdb's copy keeps in-frame clones and lacks some. Listed for the sample are about 1,900 clones, none seen a single time. The sequenced sample was lesional skin. These receptors were collected from a C3H/HeJ mouse with alopecia areata. For this strain, the MHC haplotype corresponds to H2-k.

In its sample, this clone was seen many times. Any gene name here is a mouse gene name. The sequence runs out 4 residues before the end of the CDR3; the remainder is reconstructed from the germline J gene. Other DNA variants within this sample encode the same CDR3. The V and J genes are TRBV19 and TRBJ1-1; 9 bases map to TRBD1. Germline CDR1 FNHDT, CDR2 SITEND (reference sequence). This CDR3 has 14 amino acids. Germline trimming cut 4 bases from V and 2 bases from J; bases unmatched to any gene: 3. CDR3: CASSLQGANTEVFF. The covered CDR3 bases are TGTGCCAGCAGTTTACAGGGGGCCAACACA.

Many counts were recorded for this clone. Gene names denote mouse genes. The read ends 4 residues shy of where the CDR3 ends; the end is completed using the germline J gene. The V call is TRBV13-2, the J call TRBJ2-3; 14 bases are a match to TRBD2. The ends lost 1 base at V and 0 bases at J; junction bases unmatched: 4. The CDR3 covers 18 residues. Per germline, CDR1 NNHNN and CDR2 SYGAGS (reference sequence). The CDR3 is CASGDWDWGGPSAETLYF. CDR3 DNA, as far as it was read: TGTGCCAGCGGTGATTGGGACTGGGGGGGCCCTAGTGCAGAA.

This clone was seen ten or more times. Gene names and germline match the mouse. The sequenced fragment ends 4 residues before the CDR3 boundary, so the rest is inferred from the germline J gene. The rearrangement joins TRBV31 to TRBJ2-3, with TRBD2 matching 11 bases. The CDR3 totals 16 residues. Germline CDR1 is GKSSPN and CDR2 is SITVG. V shed 3 bases, J shed 0 bases, and the junction held 5 bases outside the gene matches. Partial CDR3 DNA: TGTGCCTGGAGCCGGGACTGGGGGACTAGTGCAGAA. It encodes CAWSRDWGTSAE. In full, the CDR3 reads CAWSRDWGTSAETLYF.

This clone was seen only a few times. Mouse gene names apply. Coverage ceases 4 residues before the CDR3 finishes, and the germline J gene fills in the end. The rearrangement links TRBV4 to TRBJ1-2, with D tentatively TRBD1 (6 bases). V gave up 9 bases and J gave up 0 bases, with 11 bases separating them. There are 13 residues in the CDR3. CDR1 is LGHDT and CDR2 is YNNKQL in the germline V gene (reference sequence). CDR3 region: CASGQGTNSDYTF. The sequenced CDR3 bases are TGTGCCAGTGGGCAGGGGACAAACTCC.

The table lists this clone with many counts. Gene names and germline refer to mouse. The CDR3 goes on 4 residues after the read ends, and that part is filled in from the germline J gene. The chain combines TRBV1 with TRBJ2-4; TRBD2 matches at 9 bases. Germline V CDR1 and CDR2: NSQYPW, LRSPGD (reference sequence). V lost 1 base and J lost 1; bases outside the gene matches: 0. The CDR3 contains 15 residues. Incomplete CDR3 DNA: TGCACCTGCAGTGCAGGGACTGGGGGTCAAAAC. This encodes CTCSAGTGGQN. The full CDR3 reads CTCSAGTGGQNTLYF.

A few counts support this clone. Gene names denote mouse genes. The CDR3 extends 4 residues past the end of the read, so its final part is completed from the germline J gene. The gene calls are TRBV3 and TRBJ2-5, with 8 bases fitting TRBD2. The CDR3 loop spans 14 amino acids. CDR1 and CDR2 from the germline V gene are SNHLY and FYNGKV (reference sequence). Trimming removed 4 bases from V and 2 bases from J; junction bases left unmatched: 2. The covered CDR3 bases are TGTGCCAGCAGCTCACTGGGGGTCCAAGAC. It specifies CASSSLGVQD. The whole CDR3 reads CASSSLGVQDTQYF.

At least ten counts were recorded for this clone. Genes and germline are mouse. The CDR3 here is CASSLGLGTSQNTLYF. CDR3 DNA, as far as it was read: TGTGCAAGCAGCTTGGGACTGGGGACTAGTCAAAAC. The chain joins TRBV16 to TRBJ2-4, with 10 nucleotides matching TRBD2. The CDR3 end falls 4 residues outside the read, so it is completed with the germline J gene. This CDR3 contains 16 residues. J lost 0 bases, V lost 3 bases, and 3 bases had no gene match. Germline V CDR1 and CDR2: SGHSA, FRNQAP.

There are many counts of this clone. Gene names are the mouse ones. The read finishes 4 residues shy of the CDR3 end, and the germline J gene is used to complete it. The J gene is TRBJ2-1, the V gene TRBV13-1, with 11 bases fitting TRBD2. The CDR3 has 16 amino acids. Germline V lookup: CDR1 NSHNY, CDR2 SYGAGN. The trim removed 5 bases at V and 0 bases at J, leaving 4 bases unmatched. The CDR3 sequence: CASSHWGGLNYAEQFF. The covered CDR3 bases are TGTGCCAGCAGCCACTGGGGGGGCCTTAACTATGCT.

In its sample, this clone was seen many times. These gene names are mouse names. Coverage ceases 4 residues before the CDR3 finishes, and the germline J gene fills in the end. The chain joins TRBV13-2 to TRBJ1-4; TRBD1 agrees at 11 bases. The CDR3 contains 15 residues. Per germline, CDR1 NNHNN and CDR2 SYGAGS (reference sequence). V lost 1 base to trimming and J lost 6 bases; unmatched junction nucleotides: 2. CDR3 DNA, as far as it was read: TGTGCCAGCGGTGATCTGGACAGGGGGCACGAA. Translation gives CASGDLDRGHE. The whole CDR3 is CASGDLDRGHERLFF.

This clone has at least ten counts. Gene labels here are mouse ones. The read terminates 4 residues before the CDR3 end, so the remaining end is supplied by the germline J gene. This chain joins TRBV13-1 and TRBJ2-7, with 7 bases lining up with TRBD1. CDR3 length equals 15 residues. The germline V gene encodes CDR1 NSHNY and CDR2 SYGAGN. The CDR3 loop is CASSEWRTGWHEQYF. CDR3 DNA, as far as it was read: TGTGCCAGCAGTGAATGGAGGACAGGTTGGCAT.

A note on this clone: The genes are named according to mouse. The sequence runs out 4 residues before the end of the CDR3; the remainder is reconstructed from the germline J gene. This rearrangement joins TRBV13-3 to TRBJ2-1, with 7 bases that match TRBD2. The V gene end was trimmed by 0 bases and the J gene end by 3 bases; junction bases not matched to a gene: 12. The germline gives CDR1 NNHDY, CDR2 SYVADS. The CDR3 length is 18 residues. The covered CDR3 bases are TGTGCCAGCAGTGATGCAGTAGGGCTGGGGGTCTTCTATGCT. It specifies CASSDAVGLGVFYA. From start to end, the CDR3 is CASSDAVGLGVFYAEQFF.

As to this clone: TCRdb's protein sequence differs at residue 7 from the translated DNA; the protein presented here follows the DNA. These gene names are mouse names. The DNA ends 3 residues before the CDR3 does, and the rest of the CDR3 is filled in from the germline J gene. J is TRBJ1-3 and V is TRBV13-1; D not certain. Germline V CDR1 and CDR2: NSHNY, SYGAGN. This CDR3 contains 10 residues. CDR3 residues: CASSDETLYF. CDR3 bases read: TGTGCCAGCAGTGATGAGACG.

This clone was seen at least ten times. Gene labels here are mouse ones. CDR3 amino acids: CASSWGGYYAEQFF. CDR3 DNA, as far as it was read: TGTGCCAGCAGCTGGGGGGGATACTATGCT. The chain combines TRBV13-3 with TRBJ2-1, with 9 bases matching TRBD2. The read falls 4 residues short of the CDR3 end, and the missing part is taken from the germline J gene. The V and J ends lost 5 bases and 2 bases, in that order; junction bases with no gene match: 2. Germline CDR1 reads NNHDY; CDR2 reads SYVADS. This CDR3 spans 14 amino acids.

This clone appeared many times. Gene names are the mouse ones. The read finishes 4 residues shy of the CDR3 end, and the germline J gene is used to complete it. The J gene is TRBJ2-3, the V gene TRBV13-2; 7 bases match TRBD1. With 0 bases clipped from V and 3 bases from J, the junction kept 1 base outside the gene matches. The CDR3 has 14 residues. Germline CDR1 and CDR2: NNHNN and SYGAGS (reference sequence). The sequenced CDR3 bases are TGTGCCAGCGGTGATGCGGACAGGGCAGAA. As protein: CASGDADRAE. Given in full, the CDR3 is CASGDADRAETLYF.

This clone showed up many times. Any gene name here is a mouse gene name. The CDR3 end is not reached by the read, which stops 4 residues before it; the germline J gene fills it in. The V call is TRBV13-3, the J call TRBJ2-3; D is unclear. There are 14 residues in the CDR3. The germline V gene has CDR1 NNHDY and CDR2 SYVADS. V gave up 2 bases and J gave up 0 bases, with 7 bases separating them. The CDR3 here is CASSEAGSAETLYF. The DNA read from the CDR3 is TGTGCCAGCAGTGAGGCTGGCAGTGCAGAA.

This clone was detected many times. Genes and germline come from the mouse. The read terminates 4 residues before the CDR3 end, so the remaining end is supplied by the germline J gene. J is TRBJ2-7 and V is TRBV12-2; TRBD2 aligns across 13 bases. The V gene's germline CDR1 is SGHLS and CDR2 HYDKME. The CDR3 is 16 amino acids. V was clipped by 2 bases and J by 0 bases; unmatched bases: 3. The CDR3 DNA, read in part, is TGTGCCAGCTCTCCGAGGACTGGGGGGGCCTCCTAT. Its protein product is CASSPRTGGASY. The entire CDR3 protein reads CASSPRTGGASYEQYF.

This clone is categorized as medium-sized. Gene names and germline match the mouse. The read halts 4 residues ahead of the CDR3 end, with the missing end drawn from the germline J gene. The rearrangement uses TRBV24 and TRBJ2-7; 7 nucleotides align to TRBD1. J lost 0 bases, V lost 4 bases, and 6 bases had no gene match. CDR1 KGHTA and CDR2 FRNEEI come from the germline V gene. The CDR3 is 15 amino acids. CDR3 loop: CASSHTTGSSYEQYF. Partial CDR3 DNA: TGTGCCAGCAGTCACACGACAGGGAGCTCCTAT.

This clone was seen at least ten times. Here the gene names and germline are mouse. The CDR3 end falls 4 residues outside the read, so it is completed with the germline J gene. V and J are TRBV16 and TRBJ2-5; tentatively, D is TRBD1 (5 bases). This CDR3 region has 14 residues. Trimming took 4 bases from V and 3 from J, leaving 11 bases between them. Germline CDR1 reads SGHSA; CDR2 reads FRNQAP. Partial CDR3 DNA: TGTGCAAGCAGCTACTCCGACAGACAAGAC. This sequence encodes CASSYSDRQD. The whole CDR3 protein is CASSYSDRQDTQYF.

There are many counts of this clone. The genes and germline here are from mouse. The CDR3 goes on 4 residues after the read ends, and that part is filled in from the germline J gene. The V and J genes are TRBV13-1 and TRBJ2-1; D is perhaps TRBD2 (6 bases). Trimming took 0 bases from V and 0 from J, leaving 7 bases between them. Germline V lookup: CDR1 NSHNY, CDR2 SYGAGN. This CDR3 contains 15 residues. CDR3: CASSDDGGNYAEQFF. CDR3 DNA (partial): TGTGCCAGCAGTGATGATGGGGGTAACTATGCT.